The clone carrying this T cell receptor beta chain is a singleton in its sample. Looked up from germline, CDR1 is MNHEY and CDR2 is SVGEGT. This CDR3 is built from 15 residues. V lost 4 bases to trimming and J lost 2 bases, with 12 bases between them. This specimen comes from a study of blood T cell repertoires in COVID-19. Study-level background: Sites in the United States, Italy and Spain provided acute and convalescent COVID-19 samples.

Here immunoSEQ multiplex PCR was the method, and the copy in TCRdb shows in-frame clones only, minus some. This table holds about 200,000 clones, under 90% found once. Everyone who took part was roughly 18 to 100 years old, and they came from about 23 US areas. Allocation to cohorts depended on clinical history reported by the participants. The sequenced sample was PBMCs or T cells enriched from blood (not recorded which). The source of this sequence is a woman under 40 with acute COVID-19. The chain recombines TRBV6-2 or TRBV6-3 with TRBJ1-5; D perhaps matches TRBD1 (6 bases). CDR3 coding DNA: TGTGCCAGCAGTTGGGGGGGCTCGGGCAATCAGCCCCAGCATTTT. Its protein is CASSWGGSGNQPQHF.